One TCR beta chain is described in this entry. The antigen remains unidentified. CDR1 is MNHNS, CDR2 SASEGT, per germline. The CDR3 spans 15 residues. Unmatched junction bases numbered 7, after V lost 6 bases and J lost 0 bases. The sample originates from a study of cytomegalovirus exposure and HLA in healthy donors. Overall study context: Across around 400 genotyped donors, roughly 80% landed in the Caucasian-associated ancestry cluster. Study results and caveats: Presence/absence results assume similar sequencing depth per donor, which may not hold.

The PCR had 60 Vbeta and 13 Jbeta primers. Libraries were prepared by immunoSEQ multiplex PCR; TCRdb keeps only in-frame clonotypes and omits some of them. The table records approximately 150,000 clones, 70% to 90% of them present only once. Sequencing was carried out using PBMCs. This rearrangement joins TRBV6-1 to TRBJ2-7, with 8 positions matching TRBD1. The clonotype comes from a woman aged 25-40 years in good health and CMV-seronegative. The CDR3 loop is CASSAGQGSSYEQYF. In DNA form, the CDR3 reads TGTGCCAGCAGCGCAGGACAGGGTAGCTCCTACGAGCAGTACTTC.